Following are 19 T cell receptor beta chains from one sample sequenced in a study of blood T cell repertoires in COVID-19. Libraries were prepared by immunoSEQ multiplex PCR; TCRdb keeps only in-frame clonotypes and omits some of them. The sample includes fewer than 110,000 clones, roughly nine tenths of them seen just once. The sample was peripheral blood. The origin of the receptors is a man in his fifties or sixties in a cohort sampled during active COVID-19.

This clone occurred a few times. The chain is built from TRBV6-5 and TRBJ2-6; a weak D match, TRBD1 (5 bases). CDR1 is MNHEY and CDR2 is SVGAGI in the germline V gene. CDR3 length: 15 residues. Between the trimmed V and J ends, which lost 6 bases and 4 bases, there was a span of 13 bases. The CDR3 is CASSQDISGANVLTF. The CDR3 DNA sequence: TGTGCCAGCAGCCAGGACATCTCCGGGGCCAACGTCCTGACTTTC.

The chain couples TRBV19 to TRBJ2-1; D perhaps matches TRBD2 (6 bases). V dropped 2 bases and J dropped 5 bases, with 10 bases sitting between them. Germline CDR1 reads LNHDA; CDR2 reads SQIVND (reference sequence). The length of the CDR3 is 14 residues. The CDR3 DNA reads TGTGCCAGTAGTATATACGCGGGGAACAATGAGCAGTTCTTC. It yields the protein CASSIYAGNNEQFF.

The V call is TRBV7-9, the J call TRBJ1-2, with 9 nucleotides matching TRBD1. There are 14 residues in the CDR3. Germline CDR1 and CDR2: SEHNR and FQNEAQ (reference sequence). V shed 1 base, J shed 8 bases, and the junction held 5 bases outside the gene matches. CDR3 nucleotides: TGTGCCAGCAGCTTAGGGGGACAGGGAGGAGGCTACACCTTC. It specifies CASSLGGQGGGYTF.

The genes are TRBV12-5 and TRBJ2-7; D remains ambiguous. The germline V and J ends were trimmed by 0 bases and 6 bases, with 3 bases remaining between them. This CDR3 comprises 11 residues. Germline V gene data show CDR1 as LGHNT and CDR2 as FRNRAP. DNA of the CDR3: TGTGCTAGTGGTTTGGTGAGCGAGCAGTACTTC. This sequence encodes CASGLVSEQYF.

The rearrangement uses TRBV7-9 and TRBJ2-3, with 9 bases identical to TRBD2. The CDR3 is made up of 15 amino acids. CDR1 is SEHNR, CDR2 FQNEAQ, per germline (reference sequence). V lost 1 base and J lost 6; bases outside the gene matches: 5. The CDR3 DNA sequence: TGTGCCAGCAGCTTAGGGGCGGGGGGGCTCGATACGCAGTATTTT. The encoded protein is CASSLGAGGLDTQYF.

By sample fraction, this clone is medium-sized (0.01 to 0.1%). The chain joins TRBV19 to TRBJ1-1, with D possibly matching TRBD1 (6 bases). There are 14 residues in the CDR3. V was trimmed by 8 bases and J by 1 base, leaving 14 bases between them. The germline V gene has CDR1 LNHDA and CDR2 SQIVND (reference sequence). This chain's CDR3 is CASQVGGANTEAFF. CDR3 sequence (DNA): TGTGCCAGTCAAGTCGGGGGGGCGAACACTGAAGCTTTCTTT.

CDR3 DNA: TGTGCCAGCAGCTCCAGACTAGCGGGGGGGCTCTACAATGAGCAGTTCTTC. Residues: CASSSRLAGGLYNEQFF. The chain has TRBV7-9 and TRBJ2-1, with 14 bases lining up with TRBD2. CDR3 length: 17 residues. Germline lookup yields CDR1 SEHNR and CDR2 FQNEAQ (reference sequence). The V and J ends lost 4 bases and 3 bases, in that order; junction bases with no gene match: 5.

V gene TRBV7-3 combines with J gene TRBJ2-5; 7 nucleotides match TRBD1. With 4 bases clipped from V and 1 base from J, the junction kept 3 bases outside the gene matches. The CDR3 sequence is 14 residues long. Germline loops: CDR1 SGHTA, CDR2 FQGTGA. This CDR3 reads CASSSGGFQETQYF. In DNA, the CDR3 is TGTGCCAGCAGCTCAGGGGGTTTCCAAGAGACCCAGTACTTC.

DNA of the CDR3: TGTGCCAGCAGCTCCGGGACTAGCGGGTACAATGAGCAGTTCTTC. Residues: CASSSGTSGYNEQFF. This chain uses TRBV5-4 with TRBJ2-1; 12 nucleotides agree with TRBD2. Germline V CDR1 and CDR2: SGHNT, YYREEE (reference sequence). The CDR3 totals 15 residues. After removal of 3 bases from V and 4 bases from J, the junction contained 2 bases not matched to a gene.

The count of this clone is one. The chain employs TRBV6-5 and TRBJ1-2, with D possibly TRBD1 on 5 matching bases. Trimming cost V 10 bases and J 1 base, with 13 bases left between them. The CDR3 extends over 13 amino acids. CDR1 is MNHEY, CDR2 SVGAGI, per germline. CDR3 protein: CATRRDLNYGYTF. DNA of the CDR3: TGTGCCACTCGGCGGGACCTTAACTATGGCTACACCTTC.

CDR3: CASSSKEGFLSNQPQHF. The DNA of the CDR3 is TGTGCCAGCAGCTCAAAGGAGGGTTTTCTTTCCAATCAGCCCCAGCATTTT. The V gene is TRBV14, the J gene TRBJ1-5, with D uncertain. V was cut by 5 bases and J by 3 bases, with 20 bases left in between. The CDR3 loop spans 17 amino acids. Germline lookup yields CDR1 SGHDN and CDR2 FVKESK.

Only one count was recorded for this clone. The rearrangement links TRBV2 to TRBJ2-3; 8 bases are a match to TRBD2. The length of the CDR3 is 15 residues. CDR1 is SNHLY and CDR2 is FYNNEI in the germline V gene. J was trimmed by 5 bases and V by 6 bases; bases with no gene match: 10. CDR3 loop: CASSQGLASGDTQYF. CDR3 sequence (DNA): TGTGCCAGCAGCCAAGGACTAGCTTCCGGAGATACGCAGTATTTT.

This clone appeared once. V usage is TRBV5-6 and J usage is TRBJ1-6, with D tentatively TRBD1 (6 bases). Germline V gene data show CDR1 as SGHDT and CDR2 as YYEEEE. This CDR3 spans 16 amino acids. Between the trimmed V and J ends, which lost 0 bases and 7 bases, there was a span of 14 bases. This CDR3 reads CASSLDVTGLNSPLHF. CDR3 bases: TGTGCCAGCAGCTTGGATGTGACAGGTCTAAATTCACCCCTCCACTTT.

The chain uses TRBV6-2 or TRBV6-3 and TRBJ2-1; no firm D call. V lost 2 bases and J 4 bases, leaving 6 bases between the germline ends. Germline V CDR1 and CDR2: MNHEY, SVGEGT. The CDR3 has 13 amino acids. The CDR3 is CASSYQAYNEQFF. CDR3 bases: TGTGCCAGCAGTTACCAGGCTTACAATGAGCAGTTCTTC.

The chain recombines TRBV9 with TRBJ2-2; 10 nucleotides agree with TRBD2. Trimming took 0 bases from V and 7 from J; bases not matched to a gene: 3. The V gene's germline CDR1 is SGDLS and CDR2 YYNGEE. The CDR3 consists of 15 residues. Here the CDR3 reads CASSVDASGGGELFF. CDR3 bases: TGTGCCAGCAGCGTAGACGCTAGCGGGGGCGGGGAGCTGTTTTTT.

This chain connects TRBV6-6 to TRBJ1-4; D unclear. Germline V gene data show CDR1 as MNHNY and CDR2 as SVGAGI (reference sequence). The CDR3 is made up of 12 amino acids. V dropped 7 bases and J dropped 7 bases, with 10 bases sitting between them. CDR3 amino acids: CASMAVPEKLFF. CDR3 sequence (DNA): TGTGCCAGCATGGCAGTGCCTGAAAAACTGTTTTTT.

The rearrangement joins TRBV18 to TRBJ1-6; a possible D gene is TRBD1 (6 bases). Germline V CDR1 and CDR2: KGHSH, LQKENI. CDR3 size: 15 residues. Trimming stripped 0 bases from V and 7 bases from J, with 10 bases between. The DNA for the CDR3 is TGTGCCAGCTCACCACCTTCAGGGGCCAATTCACCCCTCCACTTT. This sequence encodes CASSPPSGANSPLHF.

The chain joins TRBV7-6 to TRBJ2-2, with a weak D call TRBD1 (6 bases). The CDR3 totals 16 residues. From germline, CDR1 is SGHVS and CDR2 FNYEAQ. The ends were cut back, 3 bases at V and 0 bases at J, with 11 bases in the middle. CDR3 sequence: CASSLTDRTNTGELFF. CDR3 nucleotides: TGTGCCAGCAGCTTGACGGACAGAACGAACACCGGGGAGCTGTTTTTT.

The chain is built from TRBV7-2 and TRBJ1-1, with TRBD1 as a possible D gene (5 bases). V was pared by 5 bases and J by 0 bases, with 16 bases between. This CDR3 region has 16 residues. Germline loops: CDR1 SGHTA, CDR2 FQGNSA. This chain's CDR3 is CASSDKGVQLNTEAFF. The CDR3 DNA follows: TGTGCCAGCAGCGATAAAGGGGTCCAATTGAACACTGAAGCTTTCTTT.